This T cell receptor (beta chain) was sequenced for a study of regulatory T cells in long-lasting Graves disease. Time point: newly diagnosed GD, antithyroid drugs for less than 3 months. The authors made the TCR library using RNA they extracted from PBMCs. J gave up 4 bases and V 2 bases, and 8 bases lay outside the gene matches. Germline-derived CDR1 and CDR2 are SGHTA and FQGNSA. This CDR3 has 16 amino acids. This clonotype showed up just a few times. HTBI primers from iRepertoire and Arm-PCR of CDR3 regions yielded the TCR beta libraries. TCRdb processed the multiplex PCR reads anew with MiXCR; each CDR3 protein has one entry. The sample lists approximately 440,000 distinct CDR3 sequences, roughly 16% seen once, with less than 15% in the top ten. These same records also appear under a second study, on T cells in Graves' hyperthyroidism and ophthalmopathy.

The V and J genes are TRBV7-2 and TRBJ2-3; 8 bases are a match to TRBD1. Sample: peripheral blood mononuclear cells (PBMCs), taken at new diagnosis, from a patient treated with antithyroid drugs. The sequence was collected from a middle-aged man with Graves disease. DNA for the CDR3: TGTGCCAGCAGCTTAACGGTCGACAGGGGCGCAGATACGCAGTATTTT. Its protein product is CASSLTVDRGADTQYF.